What follows is one T cell receptor (beta chain) and its context. The V gene's germline CDR1 is KGHSY and CDR2 FQNENV. This CDR3 has 15 amino acids. The V and J ends lost 0 bases and 4 bases, in that order; junction bases with no gene match: 4. Measured with immunoSEQ multiplex PCR; TCRdb has only the in-frame clones, and not every one. The data show 23,000 or so clones, approximately 88% seen once. These data are taken from a study of lymphopenia after photon versus proton radiotherapy. The sequence was obtained from a man aged 50 to 59 with gastric cancer. The chain uses TRBV16 and TRBJ1-1; 8 bases match TRBD1. This material consisted of peripheral blood, taken from a patient treated with photon-based radiotherapy. CDR3 nucleotide sequence: TGTGCCAGCAGCCAATCCAGGACAGGGACCACTGAAGCTTTCTTT. It is translated as CASSQSRTGTTEAFF. Full variable domain (rest looked up from reference TRBV16 and TRBJ1-1): GEEVAQTPKHLVRGEGQKAKLYCAPIKGHSYVFWYQQVLKNEFKFLISFQNENVFDETGMPKERFSAKCLPNSPCSLEIQATKLEDSAVYFCASSQSRTGTTEAFFGQGTRLTVV.